A single sample gave rise to the 19 T cell receptor beta chains below, sequenced in a study of T cell responses to AZD1222 COVID-19 vaccine. The protocol was immunoSEQ multiplex PCR, while the TCRdb copy is restricted to in-frame clones and leaves out a portion. The sample has approximately 150,000 clones; approximately 90% are singletons. The source was peripheral blood, collected 28 days after the second dose of the MenACWY control vaccine. These receptors were obtained from an adult who received the MenACWY meningococcal vaccine as a control.

The rearrangement joins TRBV7-3 to TRBJ2-3; D is possibly TRBD1 (6 bases). V lost 3 bases to trimming and J lost 4 bases, with 11 bases between them. From germline, CDR1 is SGHTA and CDR2 FQGTGA. CDR3 length: 14 residues. CDR3 nucleotides: TGTGCCAGCAGCTTGAACGAGGGGGCAGATACGCAGTATTTT. Protein sequence: CASSLNEGADTQYF.

The gene calls are TRBV6-1 and TRBJ2-7; 11 bases match TRBD1. CDR1 MNHNS and CDR2 SASEGT come from the germline V gene. Trimming at V came to 1 base and at J to 4 bases, leaving 9 bases not matched to a gene. This CDR3 region has 17 residues. The chain's CDR3 is CASSEGTPGQGVYEQYF. The CDR3 DNA follows: TGTGCCAGCAGTGAAGGTACTCCGGGACAGGGGGTATACGAGCAGTACTTC.

The chain couples TRBV2 to TRBJ2-7; D might be TRBD2 (5 bases). Germline assignment: CDR1 SNHLY and CDR2 FYNNEI. This CDR3 has 14 residues. Trimming stripped 7 bases from V and 2 bases from J, with 15 bases between. The CDR3 sequence is CASKDTGIPYEQYF. CDR3 sequence (DNA): TGTGCCAGCAAAGATACCGGGATCCCCTACGAGCAGTACTTC.

This clone was picked up one time. This chain joins TRBV11-2 and TRBJ1-2; D is perhaps TRBD1 (6 bases). The germline V gene encodes CDR1 SGHAT and CDR2 FQNNGV. This CDR3 has 14 amino acids. Trimming pared 1 base from V and 8 bases from J, leaving 14 bases between. CDR3 nucleotides: TGTGCCAGCAGCTTAGGACAGGCTTCTGGCGGCTACACCTTC. This codes for CASSLGQASGGYTF.

The gene calls are TRBV6-5 and TRBJ2-6; D call uncertain. CDR1 and CDR2 from the germline V gene are MNHEY and SVGAGI. The CDR3 spans 13 residues. V was trimmed by 5 bases and J by 4 bases, leaving 6 bases between them. CDR3 in amino acids: CASSLPGANVLTF. The CDR3 nucleotides are TGTGCCAGCAGTCTCCCCGGGGCCAACGTCCTGACTTTC.

This clone occurred once. The chain employs TRBV7-9 and TRBJ1-1; D unresolved. This CDR3 has 13 residues. Trimming removed 5 bases from V and 2 bases from J, with 9 bases in between. Germline-derived CDR1 and CDR2 are SEHNR and FQNEAQ (reference sequence). This CDR3 is CASSVLSNTEAFF. DNA for the CDR3: TGTGCCAGCAGCGTATTGTCTAACACTGAAGCTTTCTTT.

This clone was seen a single time. This chain connects TRBV7-9 to TRBJ2-1; D is undetermined. V gave up 1 base and J gave up 7 bases, with 20 bases separating them. The CDR3 loop spans 17 amino acids. Looked up from germline, CDR1 is SEHNR and CDR2 is FQNEAQ (reference sequence). In DNA, the CDR3 is TGTGCCAGCAGCTTAGTTATGGTAGCAAGAAGGTTGAATGAGCAGTTCTTC. Protein sequence: CASSLVMVARRLNEQFF. The variable domain in full, with the rest retrieved from reference TRBV7-9 and TRBJ2-1, is DTGVSQNPRHKITKRGQNVTFRCDPISEHNRLYWYRQTLGQGPEFLTYFQNEAQLEKSRLLSDRFSAERPKGSFSTLEIQRTEQGDSAMYLCASSLVMVARRLNEQFFGPGTRLTVL.

The chain employs TRBV11-3 and TRBJ2-7, with 10 bases lining up with TRBD2. After removal of 1 base from V and 6 bases from J, the junction contained 6 bases not matched to a gene. This CDR3 contains 15 residues. Germline CDR1 reads SGHNT; CDR2 reads YENEEA. The CDR3 DNA sequence: TGTGCCAGCAGCTTAGGCGGGACTAGCGCAGGCGAGCAGTACTTC. Its protein is CASSLGGTSAGEQYF.

Turning to this clone: The limits of the CDR3 on the DNA are not certain, so only TCRdb's listed CDR3 is given. The chain carries TRBV5-1 and TRBJ1-1; the D segment call TRBD1 is taken from the table without a DNA check. Germline lookup yields CDR1 SGHRS and CDR2 YFSETQ. The CDR3 has 14 residues if both end residues are counted. The CDR3 sequence: CASTLVQGNTEAFF.

This chain joins TRBV7-7 and TRBJ2-5; weak D call: TRBD1 (5 bases). Looked up from germline, CDR1 is SSHAT and CDR2 is FNYEAQ (reference sequence). Trimming left V 3 bases short and J 5 bases short, with 10 bases between. CDR3 length equals 13 residues. The CDR3 nucleotides read TGTGCCAGCAGCTTCAGGGAAGGGGAGACCCAGTACTTC. Amino acids: CASSFREGETQYF.

This clone was seen just once. This chain connects TRBV7-2 to TRBJ2-3; no reliable D call. The CDR3 is 13 residues long. Trimming took off 2 bases at V and 6 bases at J, with 9 bases between the two ends. Germline V gene data show CDR1 as SGHTA and CDR2 as FQGNSA. The CDR3 nucleotides are TGTGCCAGCAGCTTACAAGGTCACGATACGCAGTATTTT. Translating gives CASSLQGHDTQYF.

J is TRBJ2-3 and V is TRBV5-1; D may be TRBD2 (5 bases). Germline lookup yields CDR1 SGHRS and CDR2 YFSETQ. The V end was cut by 0 bases, the J end by 2 bases, with 10 bases between. This CDR3 contains 15 residues. The CDR3 DNA sequence: TGCGCCAGCAGCTTGGGAATCGGGATCACAGATACGCAGTATTTT. It yields the protein CASSLGIGITDTQYF.

The chain employs TRBV28 and TRBJ2-7; D unresolved. Germline CDR1 MDHEN, CDR2 SYDVKM. V was pared by 5 bases and J by 2 bases, with 13 bases between. The CDR3 totals 14 residues. CDR3 coding DNA: TGTGCCAGCAGTCTACCCCGACCACCCTACGAGCAGTACTTC. Translating gives CASSLPRPPYEQYF.

The chain uses TRBV5-4 and TRBJ2-7; D perhaps matches TRBD2 (5 bases). This CDR3 has 13 amino acids. Trimming cost V 5 bases and J 2 bases, with 11 bases left between them. From germline, CDR1 is SGHNT and CDR2 YYREEE (reference sequence). Written as DNA, the CDR3 is TGTGCCAGCAGTATGGACTGGACCTACGAGCAGTACTTC. This gives the protein CASSMDWTYEQYF.

This chain joins TRBV11-2 and TRBJ1-5; D gene unclear. CDR1 SGHAT and CDR2 FQNNGV come from the germline V gene. With 9 bases removed from V and 4 bases from J, the gap between germline ends came to 16 bases. There are 14 residues in the CDR3. DNA of the CDR3: TGTGCCAGTACGCCGGGTCCAACTAATCAGCCCCAGCATTTT. Translating gives CASTPGPTNQPQHF.

The CDR3 bases are TGTGCCAGTTTGTCAACAGGGGGCTTTCAGCCCCAGCATTTT. Protein sequence: CASLSTGGFQPQHF. The chain carries TRBV6-5 and TRBJ1-5; 9 bases line up with TRBD1. This CDR3 is built from 14 residues. V was pared by 9 bases and J by 6 bases, with 9 bases of the junction left unmatched. Germline assignment: CDR1 MNHEY and CDR2 SVGAGI.

Only a few counts were recorded for this clone. This sequence joins TRBV5-4 and TRBJ1-2; possible D gene TRBD1, 6 bases. This CDR3 is built from 14 residues. Trimming left V 4 bases short and J 6 bases short, with 16 bases between. The germline V gene has CDR1 SGHNT and CDR2 YYREEE (reference sequence). The CDR3 reads CASSPGGGGDGYTF. The CDR3 coding sequence is TGTGCCAGCAGCCCAGGAGGAGGGGGGGATGGCTACACCTTC.

V is TRBV19 and J is TRBJ1-5; no firm D call. The CDR3 is 17 amino acids. Trimming cost V 3 bases and J 4 bases, with 19 bases left between them. Germline V CDR1 and CDR2: LNHDA, SQIVND (reference sequence). The CDR3 loop reads CASSMDPPYGRNQPQHF. The DNA of the CDR3 is TGTGCCAGTAGTATGGACCCCCCTTATGGGCGGAATCAGCCCCAGCATTTT.

CDR3 DNA sequence: TGTGCCAGCAGTCCCACCCGAGGTGATGGCTACACCTTC. Translating gives CASSPTRGDGYTF. V usage is TRBV28 and J usage is TRBJ1-2, with D unclear. From germline, CDR1 is MDHEN and CDR2 SYDVKM. The CDR3 totals 13 residues. V lost 5 bases and J lost 6, with 13 bases in between.